This T cell receptor beta chain is from a study of T cells after yellow fever vaccination. Study-wide findings and caveats: The bulk population could contribute abundant contaminating clonotypes to FACS-sorted repertoires. Peaking faster, on day 5 versus 15, the secondary response was nonetheless weaker.

With regard to this clonotype: Its target is not known.

Germline assignment: CDR1 SGHTA and CDR2 FQGNSA. V shed 5 bases and J shed 11 bases, with 23 bases lying between them. CDR3 length: 15 amino acids. Universal primer sites and UMIs were introduced during 5'RACE template-switching synthesis of TCR cDNA. A single record per CDR3 protein comes from TCRdb applying MiXCR to the 5' RACE reads. This table holds under 250,000 distinct CDR3 sequences, about 7% found once. The chain carries TRBV7-2 and TRBJ2-3; no definite D call. The sequencing here drew on CD4+ T cells sorted from PBMCs, taken 15 days after the yellow fever booster vaccination. This TCR was sampled from a man aged 25-40 years who received the YFV17D yellow fever vaccine. CDR3 loop: CASSLRLGPNYGQYF. CDR3 DNA sequence: TGTGCCAGCAGCCTGAGGCTCGGACCCAACTATGGGCAGTATTTT.